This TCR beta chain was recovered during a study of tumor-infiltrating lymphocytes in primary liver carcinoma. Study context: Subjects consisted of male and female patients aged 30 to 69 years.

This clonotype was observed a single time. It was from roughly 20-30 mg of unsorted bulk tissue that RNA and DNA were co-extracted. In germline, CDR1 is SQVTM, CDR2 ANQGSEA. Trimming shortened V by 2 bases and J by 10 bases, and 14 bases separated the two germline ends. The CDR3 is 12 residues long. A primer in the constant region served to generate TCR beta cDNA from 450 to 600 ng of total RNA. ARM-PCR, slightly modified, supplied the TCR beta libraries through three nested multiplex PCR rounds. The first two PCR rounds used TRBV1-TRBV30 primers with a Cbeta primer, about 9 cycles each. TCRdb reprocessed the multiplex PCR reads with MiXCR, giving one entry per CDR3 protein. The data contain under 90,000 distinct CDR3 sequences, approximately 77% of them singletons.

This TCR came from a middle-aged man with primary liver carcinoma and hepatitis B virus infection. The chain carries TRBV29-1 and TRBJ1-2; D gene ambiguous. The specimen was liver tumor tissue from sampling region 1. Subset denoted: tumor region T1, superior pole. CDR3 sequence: CSVEHEGHAYTF. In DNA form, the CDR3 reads TGCAGCGTTGAACACGAGGGCCATGCCTACACCTTC.